This T cell receptor (beta chain) was sequenced for a study of T cells after yellow fever vaccination (dated by TCRdb to between 2018 and 2020). For the study in its entirety: Libraries from fractions with low cell numbers were prepared with the SMART-Seq v4 Ultra Low Input RNA kit. To follow T-cell clones before and after both primary and booster YFV17D yellow fever vaccination, bulk TCR alpha and beta repertoires underwent longitudinal sequencing. Two healthy male donors, one aged 18 to 30 and one aged 30 to 40 years, were included in the cohort. Blood was drawn at multiple timepoints before and after primary and secondary immunization, with bulk PBMC replicates and cell subsets isolated. Broad study findings and their caveats: Computational filtering was needed because FACS-sorted repertoires could contain abundant contaminating clonotypes from the bulk population. The secondary T-cell response was found to be weaker but faster than the primary response, with a peak reached on day 5 rather than on day 15. Only a couple of donors were included in the study, so the extent to which the findings can be generalized is limited. A small fraction of clonotypes appeared in both the CD4 and CD8 compartments, likely as a result of convergent recombination. After the booster, most clones that had expanded after primary vaccination were detected again (around 97% of CD4 and more than 85% of CD8), suggesting broad maintenance of memory.

The germline V gene provides CDR1 MNHEY and CDR2 SVGAGI. The CDR3 spans 16 residues, from the cysteine through the phenylalanine. Only the CDR3 DNA is retained, 48 bases long and in frame from the first base. Relative to germline, V is missing 4 bases and J is missing 5 bases, with 13 bases of the junction outside any gene match. Explained via the paper, the treatment or condition label denotes: live attenuated yellow fever vaccine strain. PBMCs were isolated from peripheral blood using a standard Ficoll-Paque protocol. Dynabeads CD4 and CD8 positive selection kits were used to isolate the CD4 and CD8 T-cell fractions. TriZol was used to extract RNA from bulk PBMCs, from CD4 and CD8 fractions, and from dextramer-positive and dextramer-negative fractions. TCRdb names Illumina NovaSeq 6000 as the instrument used. TCR cDNA was made using 5'RACE template switching, a step that added a universal primer site and unique molecular identifiers. Priming for cDNA synthesis came from both the TCR alpha and TCR beta constant segments. Libraries were amplified in two PCR steps, with sample barcodes and sequencing adapters added in the second step. Sequencing of libraries was done on Illumina HiSeq 2500 (2x100 bp) or NovaSeq (2x150 bp). On the study's bioinformatics: Reads were demultiplexed and collapsed into UMI consensus sequences with MIGEC, and V(D)J alignment was performed with MiXCR. Using edgeR on replicate PBMC samples, clonotypes were called vaccine-responding if FDR was below 0.01 and the log2 fold change was above 5 up to day 15. Bulk clonotypes were assigned CD4 or CD8 identity according to which sequenced CD4 or CD8 repertoire held them at higher abundance. The public reads were run again by TCRdb, first through fastp at Q25 and then through MiXCR, and only productive beta chains were kept. Rows are unified per CDR3 protein, each entry keeping the most common DNA and genes. The authors' filters were not applied to this entry. In this sample the table shows fewer than 400,000 distinct CDR3 sequences, roughly 10% of which occur a single time. The top ten clonotypes cover 3% to 3.5% of the sample.

Of note for this clonotype: Its antigen is currently not known. Base qualities are missing; no much larger clone stands one base away.

This sequence was found in a man between 18 and 29 years old who received the YFV17D yellow fever vaccine. The specimen comprised CD4+ T cells sorted from PBMCs, sampled 45 days after the yellow fever booster vaccination. This sequence uses TRBV6-5 and TRBJ2-5; 7 central bases correspond to TRBD1. At the DNA level, the sequence is TGTGCCAGCAGTTTTTCAAGGGGGCTCGGAGAGGAGACCCAGTACTTC. It translates to CASSFSRGLGEETQYF.